These 15 T cell receptor beta chains were sequenced from one sample in a study of shared clonotypes between healthy human individuals. TCRdb's table, derived via immunoSEQ multiplex PCR, lists solely in-frame clones and lacks some. Of millions of clones in the sample, more than 80% were seen once. Sequences were obtained from naive CD4+ T cells from PBMCs. Subset defined: CD45RA+ positively selected. All receptors come from a man aged 18-30 years in good health. Some clones in this sample may be carry-over from other donors' samples.

The chain carries TRBV30 and TRBJ1-6; 8 bases fit TRBD1. Germline CDR1 reads GTSNPN; CDR2 reads SVGIG (reference sequence). The V gene end was trimmed by 6 bases and the J gene end by 10 bases; junction bases not matched to a gene: 8. The CDR3 spans 13 residues. CDR3 region: CACQTGGGSPLHF. In DNA form, the CDR3 reads TGTGCCTGCCAAACAGGGGGAGGCTCACCCCTCCACTTT.

This rearrangement joins TRBV19 to TRBJ2-7; D may be TRBD1 (5 bases). V was pared by 10 bases and J by 1 base, with 11 bases between. CDR3 length: 12 residues. Per the germline V gene, CDR1 is LNHDA and CDR2 is SQIVND (reference sequence). CDR3 sequence (DNA): TGTGCCACCCAAGGGGATTCCTACGAGCAGTACTTC. This gives the protein CATQGDSYEQYF.

The V and J genes are TRBV30 and TRBJ2-1; D uncertain. From germline, CDR1 is GTSNPN and CDR2 SVGIG (reference sequence). The CDR3 is 13 residues long. The V and J ends lost 0 bases and 5 bases respectively, with 8 bases between them. The DNA of the CDR3 is TGTGCCTGGAGTGTAATCGCGGACAATGAGCAGTTCTTC. Its protein is CAWSVIADNEQFF.

The sample holds one count of this clone. The chain employs TRBV29-1 and TRBJ2-5; TRBD1 might be the D (6 bases). Germline values: CDR1 SQVTM, CDR2 ANQGSEA. V lost 0 bases and J 4 bases, leaving 9 bases between the germline ends. This CDR3 is 13 amino acids long. Here the CDR3 DNA reads TGCAGCGTTGAAGAGGACAGACTAGAGACCCAGTACTTC. This codes for CSVEEDRLETQYF.

This chain links TRBV7-2 with TRBJ1-4, with a weak D call TRBD1 (5 bases). In germline, CDR1 is SGHTA, CDR2 FQGNSA. Trimming cost V 5 bases and J 9 bases, with 19 bases left between them. The CDR3 covers 15 residues. Written as DNA, the CDR3 is TGTGCCAGCAGCCGGCCGGGGGTGGGGGTACAAAAACTGTTTTTT. This codes for CASSRPGVGVQKLFF.

The rearrangement links TRBV27 to TRBJ2-7; D might be TRBD1 (5 bases). Trimming pared 3 bases from V and 3 bases from J, leaving 9 bases between. Germline values: CDR1 MNHEY, CDR2 SMNVEV (reference sequence). The CDR3 has 13 residues. The CDR3 region has the DNA TGTGCCAGCAGTTTCGCTGACAGCTACGAGCAGTACTTC. Residues: CASSFADSYEQYF.

CDR3 DNA sequence: TGTGCCAGCAGTGAGCCCAGGGGTTCAGAGACCCAGTACTTC. Translated: CASSEPRGSETQYF. The chain recombines TRBV2 with TRBJ2-5, with D maybe TRBD1 (6 bases). CDR1 is SNHLY, CDR2 FYNNEI, per germline. The V end was cut by 3 bases, the J end by 4 bases, with 12 bases between. The CDR3 runs 14 residues. The full variable domain, rest sourced from reference TRBV2 and TRBJ2-5, is EPEVTQTPSHQVTQMGQEVILRCVPISNHLYFYWYRQILGQKVEFLVSFYNNEISEKSEIFDDQFSVERPDGSNFTLKIRSTKLEDSAMYFCASSEPRGSETQYFGPGTRLLVL.

For this clone: This sample also contains other DNA sequences that code for the same CDR3. V and J are TRBV7-2 and TRBJ2-3; 7 nucleotides line up with TRBD2. This CDR3 comprises 16 residues. CDR1 is SGHTA and CDR2 is FQGNSA in the germline V gene. V lost 1 base, J lost 3 bases, and 7 bases stayed unmatched. This CDR3 is CASSLVGGSSTDTQYF. Written as DNA, the CDR3 is TGTGCCAGCAGCTTAGTTGGCGGGAGTTCGACAGATACGCAGTATTTT.

The V gene is TRBV28, the J gene TRBJ1-5, with 9 bases matching TRBD1. CDR3 size: 17 residues. V shed 5 bases and J 7 bases; nucleotides not matched to a gene: 15. Germline values: CDR1 MDHEN, CDR2 SYDVKM. The CDR3 nucleotides read TGTGCCAGCAGTGCAACCTTGAACAGGGGGCAGGAACAGCCCCAGCATTTT. Its translation: CASSATLNRGQEQPQHF.

The CDR3 is CASTGLAGDTDTQYF. CDR3 nucleotide sequence: TGTGCCAGCACCGGACTAGCGGGGGACACAGATACGCAGTATTTT. V and J are TRBV5-6 and TRBJ2-3; 13 bases agree with TRBD2. The germline gives CDR1 SGHDT, CDR2 YYEEEE. Trimming at V came to 6 bases and at J to 2 bases, leaving 3 bases not matched to a gene. CDR3 length: 15 amino acids. The full variable domain, rest sourced from reference TRBV5-6 and TRBJ2-3, is DAGVTQSPTHLIKTRGQQVTLRCSPKSGHDTVSWYQQALGQGPQFIFQYYEEEERQRGNFPDRFSGHQFPNYSSELNVNALLLGDSALYLCASTGLAGDTDTQYFGPGTRLTVL.

CDR3 amino acids: CASSLREQFF. The CDR3 coding sequence is TGTGCCAGCAGCTTGCGAGAGCAGTTCTTC. This rearrangement joins TRBV7-9 to TRBJ2-1; no reliable D call. V lost 3 bases and J lost 10, with 4 bases in between. Germline CDR1 reads SEHNR; CDR2 reads FQNEAQ (reference sequence). The CDR3 length is 10 residues.

J is TRBJ2-3 and V is TRBV7-3; D gene uncertain. The CDR3 covers 13 residues. Germline-derived CDR1 and CDR2 are SGHTA and FQGTGA. Trimming pared 4 bases from V and 3 bases from J, leaving 8 bases between. Here the CDR3 DNA reads TGTGCCAGCAGCTCCGAGTTGACAGATACGCAGTATTTT. Protein sequence: CASSSELTDTQYF.

V and J are TRBV4-3 and TRBJ1-1; weak D call: TRBD1 (5 bases). Germline CDR1 LGHNA, CDR2 YSLEER. V shed 0 bases and J shed 1 base, with 12 bases lying between them. CDR3 size: 16 residues. DNA for the CDR3: TGCGCCAGCAGCCAAGATTTCGGGGCAAAGAACACTGAAGCTTTCTTT. It is translated as CASSQDFGAKNTEAFF.

Concerning this clone: This may stem from a read error, because a much larger clone lies one nucleotide away. The same CDR3 arises from other DNA sequences in this sample as well. The chain has TRBV28 and TRBJ1-1; maybe TRBD1 (5 bases). CDR3 length equals 13 residues. The V gene's germline CDR1 is MDHEN and CDR2 SYDVKM. The V gene lost 5 bases and the J gene lost 1 base, with 8 bases spanning the gap. The CDR3 protein is CASSQDRNTEAFF. CDR3 sequence (DNA): TGTGCCAGCAGTCAAGACAGGAACACTGAAGCTTTCTTT.

This chain connects TRBV4-1 to TRBJ1-3; unclear D gene. Trimming left V 3 bases short and J 4 bases short, with 10 bases between. Germline CDR1 is MGHRA and CDR2 is YSYEKL. The CDR3 has 14 residues. DNA for the CDR3: TGCGCCAGCAGCCAGAGTGGCATCGGAAACACCATATATTTT. It encodes CASSQSGIGNTIYF.